These 21 T cell receptor beta chains were all obtained from the same sample, sequenced in a study of blood T cell repertoires in COVID-19. This table comes from immunoSEQ multiplex PCR, and its TCRdb copy is limited to in-frame clones, with some not included. Of 300,000 to 500,000 clones listed, 70% to 90% are singletons. The sequencing input was PBMCs or T cells enriched from blood (not recorded which). These receptors were obtained from a woman aged 25 to 45 with acute COVID-19.

The V gene is TRBV12-5, the J gene TRBJ2-7; D is ambiguous. V gave up 4 bases and J gave up 0 bases, with 4 bases separating them. The CDR3 runs 12 residues. Looked up from germline, CDR1 is LGHNT and CDR2 is FRNRAP. CDR3 sequence: CASGSFSYEQYF. The CDR3 coding sequence is TGTGCTAGTGGTTCTTTCTCCTACGAGCAGTACTTC.

The rearrangement links TRBV10-1 to TRBJ2-5; 7 bases line up with TRBD2. The CDR3 is made up of 16 amino acids. Germline values: CDR1 WNHNN, CDR2 SYGVQD (reference sequence). The V and J ends lost 4 bases and 3 bases, in that order; junction bases with no gene match: 11. In nucleotides, the CDR3 is TGCGCCAGCAGTGCTCCTAATTGGGGGGGAGAAGAGACCCAGTACTTC. It specifies CASSAPNWGGEETQYF.

This chain links TRBV28 with TRBJ1-1, with unresolved D. Germline CDR1 MDHEN, CDR2 SYDVKM. The CDR3 totals 15 residues. V lost 6 bases to trimming and J lost 4 bases, with 18 bases between them. CDR3 loop: CASSPPSPQSTEAFF. As DNA, the CDR3 is TGTGCCAGCAGCCCCCCGTCCCCTCAGTCCACTGAAGCTTTCTTT.

This clone came up once. A much larger clone lies one base from this, so it may be a read error. This chain uses TRBV6-4 with TRBJ2-1, with D perhaps matching TRBD2 (5 bases). The CDR3 covers 15 residues. The V gene lost 0 bases and the J gene lost 0 bases, with 6 bases spanning the gap. Germline CDR1 is MRHNA and CDR2 is SNTAGT. CDR3 sequence (DNA): TGTGCCAGCAGTGACTCGGGGAGCTCCTACAATGAGCAGTTCTTC. Translating it yields CASSDSGSSYNEQFF.

The chain carries TRBV6-2 or TRBV6-3 and TRBJ2-7; TRBD1 agrees at 11 bases. Trimming removed 6 bases from V and 2 bases from J; junction bases left unmatched: 6. Germline V gene data show CDR1 as MNHEY and CDR2 as SVGEGT. The CDR3 consists of 15 residues. CDR3 DNA sequence: TGTGCCAGCAGCCTGGGACAGGGGGTGCCCTACGAGCAGTACTTC. This codes for CASSLGQGVPYEQYF.

The rearrangement links TRBV7-2 to TRBJ1-1; 8 nucleotides match TRBD1. Trimming cost V 4 bases and J 6 bases; bases outside gene matches: 7. The germline CDR1 and CDR2 sequences are SGHTA and FQGNSA. CDR3 length: 14 amino acids. CDR3 DNA: TGTGCCAGCAGCTCGCAGGGGGCTCGGGCTGAAGCTTTCTTT. Its protein product is CASSSQGARAEAFF.

This chain uses TRBV25-1 with TRBJ2-7, with 7 bases lining up with TRBD2. After removal of 4 bases from V and 6 bases from J, the junction contained 9 bases not matched to a gene. Looked up from germline, CDR1 is MGHDK and CDR2 is SYGVNS. This CDR3 is built from 14 residues. The CDR3 nucleotides are TGTGCCAGCAGTGTCGGGACTAAAAGCTCCGAGCAGTACTTC. Its translation: CASSVGTKSSEQYF.

The chain combines TRBV4-2 with TRBJ1-1, with TRBD1 as a possible D gene (5 bases). The CDR3 length is 13 residues. V lost 1 base to trimming and J lost 5 bases, with 8 bases between them. Germline CDR1 and CDR2: LGHNA and YNFKEQ. The CDR3 DNA sequence: TGTGCCAGCAGCCAAGGGGGGAGGACTGAAGCTTTCTTT. The encoded protein is CASSQGGRTEAFF.

This chain links TRBV7-8 with TRBJ1-4; D is perhaps TRBD1 (5 bases). The germline V and J ends were trimmed by 1 base and 5 bases, with 14 bases remaining between them. Germline V gene data show CDR1 as SGHVS and CDR2 as FQNEAQ. The CDR3 length is 16 residues. The DNA for the CDR3 is TGTGCCAGCAGCTTAGTTGGAGCAGGGCCAAATGAAAAACTGTTTTTT. Amino acid sequence: CASSLVGAGPNEKLFF.

The genes are TRBV4-1 and TRBJ1-1; 7 bases are a match to TRBD1. Germline CDR1 and CDR2: MGHRA and YSYEKL. This CDR3 contains 15 residues. The V segment lost 1 base and the J segment 5 bases; nucleotides outside the gene matches: 7. This chain's CDR3 is CASSQVPGGRTEAFF. DNA for the CDR3: TGCGCCAGCAGCCAAGTTCCAGGGGGGAGGACTGAAGCTTTCTTT.

The CDR3 protein is CASSASGAANEQFF. The CDR3 bases are TGTGCCAGCAGCGCGAGCGGGGCCGCGAATGAGCAGTTCTTC. V is TRBV9 and J is TRBJ2-1, with 7 bases identical to TRBD2. The germline CDR1 and CDR2 sequences are SGDLS and YYNGEE. The CDR3 loop spans 14 amino acids. V dropped 3 bases and J dropped 7; count of bases not matched to a gene: 7.

The chain links TRBV7-9 to TRBJ2-7; 7 bases map to TRBD1. Germline V gives CDR1 SEHNR, CDR2 FQNEAQ (reference sequence). V lost 2 bases to trimming and J lost 4 bases; unmatched junction nucleotides: 14. The CDR3 loop spans 17 amino acids. The CDR3 nucleotides are TGTGCCAGCAGCTTAATTGGGAAAAGGACAGGCTATTACGAGCAGTACTTC. Translation gives CASSLIGKRTGYYEQYF.

The chain joins TRBV13 to TRBJ2-1, with 10 bases that match TRBD1. Germline CDR1 is PRHDT and CDR2 is FYEKMQ (reference sequence). The CDR3 totals 13 residues. V trimming: 5 bases; J trimming: 15 bases; junction bases outside the gene matches: 10. The CDR3 loop reads CASSPDRGPRLFF. Written as DNA, the CDR3 is TGTGCCAGCAGCCCCGACAGGGGGCCCCGGCTGTTCTTC.

This chain links TRBV11-2 with TRBJ2-2, with 7 bases that match TRBD2. The CDR3 runs 17 residues. V trimming: 5 bases; J trimming: 4 bases; junction bases outside the gene matches: 13. Germline CDR1 SGHAT, CDR2 FQNNGV. CDR3 DNA: TGTGCCAGCAGCCCGCGGACGTTTGCGGGGGTCACCGGGGAGCTGTTTTTT. It yields the protein CASSPRTFAGVTGELFF.

This clone was found once. The rearrangement joins TRBV7-8 to TRBJ2-6; TRBD1 aligns across 10 bases. V was pared by 6 bases and J by 4 bases, with 12 bases of the junction left unmatched. The germline gives CDR1 SGHVS, CDR2 FQNEAQ. This CDR3 is 18 amino acids long. Here the CDR3 reads CASRLTGTGEPGANVLTF. The CDR3 bases are TGTGCCAGCAGATTGACCGGGACAGGGGAACCCGGGGCCAACGTCCTGACTTTC.

CDR3 loop: CASSLPLIAGGITDTQYF. The CDR3 DNA is TGTGCCAGCAGCTTACCCCTAATAGCGGGGGGAATCACAGATACGCAGTATTTT. This chain connects TRBV7-8 to TRBJ2-3; 10 bases are a match to TRBD2. Looked up from germline, CDR1 is SGHVS and CDR2 is FQNEAQ. The CDR3 has 18 amino acids. The ends lost 2 bases at V and 2 bases at J; junction bases unmatched: 10.

The chain has TRBV5-1 and TRBJ2-7, with 11 bases aligning to TRBD1. The length of the CDR3 is 14 residues. V gave up 5 bases and J gave up 6 bases; unmatched junction bases: 7. CDR1 and CDR2 (germline): SGHRS, YFSETQ. In DNA, the CDR3 is TGCGCCAGCAGTTCGGGGACAGGGGGGATCGAGCAGTACTTC. This sequence encodes CASSSGTGGIEQYF.

Written as DNA, the CDR3 is TGTGCCAGCAGCCAAGTCGCCAGGGGTTACGAGCAGTACTTC. As protein: CASSQVARGYEQYF. This rearrangement joins TRBV3-1 (or the pseudogene TRBV3-2) to TRBJ2-7; D possibly corresponds to TRBD1 (6 bases). The CDR3 contains 14 residues. Between the trimmed V and J ends, which lost 1 base and 4 bases, there was a span of 11 bases. Germline V gives CDR1 LGHDT, CDR2 YNNKEL (reference sequence).

This chain joins TRBV6-5 and TRBJ1-3, with 8 bases identical to TRBD1. Trimming cost V 2 bases and J 2 bases; bases outside gene matches: 5. In germline, CDR1 is MNHEY, CDR2 SVGAGI. CDR3 length: 16 residues. CDR3 protein: CASSYGTGSTGNTIYF. Here the CDR3 DNA reads TGTGCCAGCAGTTACGGGACAGGTTCGACTGGAAACACCATATATTTT.

The chain joins TRBV18 to TRBJ1-1; D is undetermined. Germline V lookup: CDR1 KGHSH, CDR2 LQKENI. V lost 2 bases and J lost 8, with 9 bases in between. This CDR3 is 12 amino acids long. CDR3 sequence (DNA): TGTGCCAGCTCACCAATAAGGGAGGAAGCTTTCTTT. Translating gives CASSPIREEAFF.

The J gene is TRBJ1-1, the V gene TRBV24-1; D not certain. Germline CDR1 and CDR2: KGHDR and SFDVKD. V was pared by 3 bases and J by 5 bases, with 9 bases between. The CDR3 contains 13 residues. CDR3 loop: CATSDERETEAFF. In DNA, the CDR3 is TGTGCCACCAGTGATGAACGGGAGACTGAAGCTTTCTTT.